The 21 T cell receptor beta chains below were found in one sample sequenced in a study of shared clonotypes between healthy human individuals. The protocol was immunoSEQ multiplex PCR, while the TCRdb copy is restricted to in-frame clones and leaves out a portion. The table includes hundreds of thousands of clones, around three quarters detected once. Input material: memory CD4+ T cells sorted from blood. Specified subset: CD45RA-negative fraction. The receptors were gathered from a woman in her twenties or thirties in good health.

V gene TRBV2 combines with J gene TRBJ1-1, with TRBD1 matching over 7 bases. Germline assignment: CDR1 SNHLY and CDR2 FYNNEI. V lost 7 bases to trimming and J lost 4 bases; unmatched junction nucleotides: 9. This CDR3 is built from 14 residues. In DNA, the CDR3 is TGTGCCAGCAATACAGGGGATGCGGGCACTGAAGCTTTCTTT. Translating gives CASNTGDAGTEAFF. Full variable domain (remainder filled in from reference TRBV2 and TRBJ1-1): EPEVTQTPSHQVTQMGQEVILRCVPISNHLYFYWYRQILGQKVEFLVSFYNNEISEKSEIFDDQFSVERPDGSNFTLKIRSTKLEDSAMYFCASNTGDAGTEAFFGQGTRLTVV.

This rearrangement joins TRBV4-1 to TRBJ1-5; the D gene is possibly TRBD1 (5 bases). CDR1 and CDR2 from the germline V gene are MGHRA and YSYEKL. Trimming shortened V by 0 bases and J by 3 bases, and 12 bases separated the two germline ends. The CDR3 runs 16 residues. The CDR3 loop is CASSQDPPQVNQPQHF. The CDR3 coding sequence is TGCGCCAGCAGCCAAGATCCGCCACAGGTCAATCAGCCCCAGCATTTT.

This clone has just one count. The chain is built from TRBV10-1 and TRBJ2-7, with 9 bases that match TRBD1. V trimming: 8 bases; J trimming: 1 base; junction bases outside the gene matches: 18. Germline V gene sequence: CDR1 WNHNN, CDR2 SYGVQD (reference sequence). There are 18 residues in the CDR3. Here the CDR3 reads CASRSDDRGKQSSYEQYF. The CDR3 DNA is TGCGCCAGCCGGTCCGACGACAGGGGGAAGCAGTCGTCCTACGAGCAGTACTTC.

This chain uses TRBV28 with TRBJ2-6; D is possibly TRBD1 (6 bases). Trimming left V 8 bases short and J 0 bases short, with 14 bases between. CDR1 is MDHEN, CDR2 SYDVKM, per germline. The CDR3 loop spans 16 amino acids. The CDR3 DNA reads TGTGCCAGCCTCCCGGGACATCTCTCTGGGGCCAACGTCCTGACTTTC. This encodes CASLPGHLSGANVLTF.

This clone was counted only a few times. This chain joins TRBV5-4 and TRBJ2-1, with 9 nucleotides matching TRBD2. The J segment lost 5 bases and the V segment lost 2 bases, leaving 5 bases of the junction unmatched. In germline, CDR1 is SGHNT, CDR2 YYREEE (reference sequence). This CDR3 has 15 residues. The CDR3 is CASSFGSGRNNEQFF. The CDR3 DNA reads TGTGCCAGCAGCTTCGGTAGCGGGAGAAACAATGAGCAGTTCTTC.

The rearrangement joins TRBV19 to TRBJ1-1; D is unresolved. The V end lost 7 bases, the J end lost 0 bases, and 15 bases lay between the germline ends. This CDR3 comprises 15 residues. Germline CDR1 LNHDA, CDR2 SQIVND (reference sequence). This chain's CDR3 is CASKVPGAMNTEAFF. In DNA, the CDR3 is TGTGCCAGTAAGGTCCCCGGTGCCATGAACACTGAAGCTTTCTTT.

The chain links TRBV29-1 to TRBJ2-3; 13 positions agree with TRBD2. The trim removed 3 bases at V and 4 bases at J, leaving 10 bases unmatched. Germline V CDR1 and CDR2: SQVTM, ANQGSEA. The CDR3 is 17 residues long. The CDR3 coding sequence is TGCAGCGTTGATACCGGGACTAGCGGGATAGCTGCAGATACGCAGTATTTT. Protein: CSVDTGTSGIAADTQYF.

This clone has just a few counts. This CDR3 reads CAWRPGGYNEQFF. CDR3 nucleotide sequence: TGTGCCTGGAGACCCGGAGGCTACAATGAGCAGTTCTTC. The rearrangement uses TRBV30 and TRBJ2-1, with D possibly TRBD2 on 5 matching bases. Trimming left V 3 bases short and J 3 bases short, with 9 bases between. Looked up from germline, CDR1 is GTSNPN and CDR2 is SVGIG (reference sequence). The CDR3 totals 13 residues.

This chain links TRBV5-1 with TRBJ2-2, with D unresolved. This CDR3 comprises 15 residues. V lost 0 bases and J 7 bases, leaving 13 bases between the germline ends. The germline V gene has CDR1 SGHRS and CDR2 YFSETQ. CDR3 in amino acids: CASSLAPPPDGELFF. In nucleotides, the CDR3 is TGCGCCAGCAGCTTGGCCCCCCCGCCGGACGGGGAGCTGTTTTTT.

This clone was seen only a few times. The chain uses TRBV9 and TRBJ2-7; the D gene is possibly TRBD2 (6 bases). Germline CDR1 SGDLS, CDR2 YYNGEE. The CDR3 contains 16 residues. V was pared by 0 bases and J by 4 bases, with 17 bases between. CDR3 sequence: CASSVGLEGTIYEQYF. DNA for the CDR3: TGTGCCAGCAGCGTAGGGCTGGAGGGGACCATTTACGAGCAGTACTTC. The whole variable domain, filled in from reference TRBV9 and TRBJ2-7, reads DSGVTQTPKHLITATGQRVTLRCSPRSGDLSVYWYQQSLDQGLQFLIQYYNGEERAKGNILERFSAQQFPDLHSELNLSSLELGDSALYFCASSVGLEGTIYEQYFGPGTRLTVT.

This clone was recorded at least ten times. This chain connects TRBV18 to TRBJ2-2; 11 bases agree with TRBD2. V shed 5 bases, J shed 7 bases, and the junction held 9 bases outside the gene matches. CDR1 KGHSH and CDR2 LQKENI come from the germline V gene. The CDR3 has 16 amino acids. For the CDR3, the DNA is TGTGCCAGCTCAGAAATCACTAGCGGGAGTAACGGGGAGCTGTTTTTT. Protein sequence: CASSEITSGSNGELFF.

This clone was counted between two and nine times. CDR3 sequence: CASSPGTYGNTIYF. The DNA of the CDR3 is TGTGCCAGCAGCCCCGGGACGTATGGAAACACCATATATTTT. The chain is built from TRBV28 and TRBJ1-3; a possible D gene is TRBD1 (5 bases). The CDR3 totals 14 residues. Germline V gene lookup returns CDR1 MDHEN and CDR2 SYDVKM. Trimming took 6 bases from V and 3 from J, leaving 12 bases between them.

The chain carries TRBV5-1 and TRBJ1-3; perhaps TRBD1 as D (5 bases). Germline V gene lookup returns CDR1 SGHRS and CDR2 YFSETQ. The CDR3 runs 14 residues. V was trimmed by 5 bases and J by 2 bases, leaving 11 bases between them. The CDR3 sequence: CASRTGTAGNTIYF. Here the CDR3 DNA reads TGCGCCAGCAGGACCGGGACTGCTGGAAACACCATATATTTT.

This chain joins TRBV18 and TRBJ2-7; D is possibly TRBD1 or TRBD2 (5 bases each). Per germline, CDR1 KGHSH and CDR2 LQKENI. This CDR3 has 16 residues. V was clipped by 3 bases and J by 0 bases, with 15 bases between them. Here the CDR3 reads CASSPYTGRSSYEQYF. The DNA for the CDR3 is TGTGCCAGCTCACCGTACACGGGACGGAGCTCCTACGAGCAGTACTTC.

Written as DNA, the CDR3 is TGTGCCAGCAGCCTGATGGCTAGCGGGAGAGACGAGCAGTACTTC. This codes for CASSLMASGRDEQYF. The J gene is TRBJ2-7, the V gene TRBV7-3; 10 nucleotides align to TRBD2. This CDR3 has 15 residues. The junction had 9 bases not matched to a gene; V was cut back by 5 bases and J by 5 bases. Germline assignment: CDR1 SGHTA and CDR2 FQGTGA. Full variable domain (outside the CDR3, taken from reference TRBV7-3 and TRBJ2-7): GAGVSQTPSNKVTEKGKYVELRCDPISGHTALYWYRQSLGQGPEFLIYFQGTGAADDSGLPNDRFFAVRPEGSVSTLKIQRTERGDSAVYLCASSLMASGRDEQYFGPGTRLTVT.

Points on this clone: The same CDR3 also results from other DNA sequences found in this sample. The J gene is TRBJ2-7, the V gene TRBV5-1; 11 bases fit TRBD1. This CDR3 comprises 15 residues. From germline, CDR1 is SGHRS and CDR2 YFSETQ. V shed 0 bases, J shed 4 bases, and the junction held 3 bases outside the gene matches. In DNA, the CDR3 is TGCGCCAGCAGCTTGGGGGACAGGGGGAGTTACGAGCAGTACTTC. It yields the protein CASSLGDRGSYEQYF.

This clone was seen only once. V and J are TRBV5-1 and TRBJ2-7, with TRBD1 identical over 10 bases. Trimming cost V 4 bases and J 5 bases; bases outside gene matches: 9. Germline lookup yields CDR1 SGHRS and CDR2 YFSETQ. The CDR3 runs 15 residues. The CDR3 bases are TGCGCCAGCAGCACCGGAGGGACAGGGGCCCACGAGCAGTACTTC. As protein: CASSTGGTGAHEQYF.

V is TRBV7-9 and J is TRBJ1-4; 7 bases match TRBD1. With V trimmed by 1 base and J by 0 bases, 2 bases remained unmatched. CDR1 is SEHNR and CDR2 is FQNEAQ in the germline V gene (reference sequence). The CDR3 is made up of 16 amino acids. The DNA of the CDR3 is TGTGCCAGCAGCTTAGGAGGGGGCTCAACTAATGAAAAACTGTTTTTT. The encoded protein is CASSLGGGSTNEKLFF.

The chain combines TRBV6-1 with TRBJ2-2; 8 bases align to TRBD2. Trimming took 6 bases from V and 4 from J; bases not matched to a gene: 7. Germline loops: CDR1 MNHNS, CDR2 SASEGT. The CDR3 runs to 15 residues. The CDR3 nucleotides read TGTGCCAGCAGACCGGGACTAGTGGGCACCGGGGAGCTGTTTTTT. Protein sequence: CASRPGLVGTGELFF.

The chain joins TRBV9 to TRBJ2-3; 12 bases are shared with TRBD2. V lost 4 bases, J lost 3 bases, and 3 bases stayed unmatched. Germline V gene lookup returns CDR1 SGDLS and CDR2 YYNGEE. This CDR3 spans 15 amino acids. CDR3 nucleotides: TGTGCCAGCAGCTACCTAGCGGGAGGGACAGATACGCAGTATTTT. This encodes CASSYLAGGTDTQYF.

This clone appeared many times. The genes are TRBV19 and TRBJ1-4; D remains unclear. In germline, CDR1 is LNHDA, CDR2 SQIVND (reference sequence). There are 13 residues in the CDR3. Trimming cost V 5 bases and J 8 bases, with 12 bases left between them. CDR3 coding DNA: TGTGCCAGTAGTGGAGCACTCGGGGAAAAACTGTTTTTT. Amino acids: CASSGALGEKLFF.